Described below is a single TCR beta chain sequence and its context. One Seattle source followed patients from active infection through their disease course. The data stem from a study of blood T cell repertoires in COVID-19. The CDR3 is 15 amino acids. V gave up 7 bases and J gave up 2 bases; unmatched junction bases: 10. The germline CDR1 and CDR2 sequences are MDHEN and SYDVKM. Per the study methods: Quantification of nucleated cells was approximated via reference gene primer amplification. Profiling relied on immunoSEQ multiplex PCR, and the TCRdb table lists in-frame clones only, not all of them. V, J and clone size derive from that table, while D and trimming were established from the DNA sequence. Of tens of thousands of clones detected, roughly four fifths appear once; the ten largest clones hold about 8.8%.

Specimen: peripheral blood. This sequence originates from a man older than 75 with COVID-19, enrolled during active disease. This sequence joins TRBV28 and TRBJ1-2; 7 bases fit TRBD1. The CDR3 region has the DNA TGTGCCAGCATCTCAATAGACAGGGTCAACTATGGCTACACCTTC. The encoded protein is CASISIDRVNYGYTF.